The clone carrying this T cell receptor beta chain was seen ten or more times. V was clipped by 2 bases and J by 3 bases, with 12 bases between them. This CDR3 is 15 amino acids long. Germline CDR1 reads SGHRS; CDR2 reads YFSETQ. TCRdb called the RT-PCR reads again in MiXCR, with one record for every CDR3 protein. The top ten clones hold about 2.8% of a sample with approximately 500,000 distinct CDR3 sequences, roughly 25% of them seen once. This entry belongs to a study of response to subunit inactivated influenza vaccine. The sample was also linked to a second study, of T cells expressing NK-cell markers. This second study notes: 5'RACE template switching with UMIs generated TCR beta cDNA. Researchers got TCR beta repertoires out of sorted CD3+CD56+NKG2C+, CD3+CD56+NKG2C- and CD3+CD56-NKG2C+ T cells. The authors restricted sorting to alpha-beta TCR T cells with an anti-gamma-delta TCR antibody in several experiments. NKG2C+ dominant clonotype frequencies in 5 or 6 donors were about 1.0-7.0% of CD8+ T cells. The CD3+CD56-NKG2C+ fraction of several donors was likewise dominated by these clonotypes.

This chain connects TRBV5-1 to TRBJ2-1, with D perhaps TRBD1 (6 bases). The sequence derives from a man in his fifties or sixties who received an inactivated influenza vaccine. The specimen was CD4+ T cells sorted from PBMCs, collected roughly 13 days after vaccination. This chain's CDR3 is CASSLLEGGYNEQFF. As DNA, the CDR3 is TGCGCCAGCAGCTTATTAGAAGGGGGCTACAATGAGCAGTTCTTC. Drawing the rest from reference TRBV5-1 and TRBJ2-1, the complete variable domain is KAGVTQTPRYLIKTRGQQVTLSCSPISGHRSVSWYQQTPGQGLQFLFEYFSETQRNKGNFPGRFSGRQFSNSRSEMNVSTLELGDSALYLCASSLLEGGYNEQFFGPGTRLTVL.